This is a list of T cell receptor beta chains from one sample in a study of B cell selection in AIRE deficiency. The repertoire was sequenced with immunoSEQ multiplex PCR; TCRdb's copy has only in-frame clones and lacks some. The sample consists of about 18,000 clones, approximately 94% of them appearing once. The specimen sequenced was CD4+CD25+ Tregs sorted from PBMCs. The receptor set was obtained from a human donor in good health. Each CDR3 is given with its conserved first and last residue. D genes are given only for firm matches. Clone size is shown for a subset of rows, as once, few, many or a class of expanded clone.

j_gene | v_gene | d_gene | abundance | CDR3nt | CDR3aa
TRBJ2-4 | TRBV5-1 | . | . | TGCGCCAGCAGCTTGGCGGCAGGGCATCATCATCAGTACTTC | CASSLAAGHHHQYF
TRBJ2-7 | TRBV5-1 | TRBD2 | . | TGCGCCAGCAGCACCGGACTAGCGCGAGGGGTGCCCTACGAGCAGTACTTC | CASSTGLARGVPYEQYF
TRBJ2-7 | TRBV7-2 | . | . | TGTGCCAGCAGCTTGGCTTGGCTAGCCGTTAGCTCCTACGAGCAGTACTTC | CASSLAWLAVSSYEQYF
TRBJ1-4 | TRBV2 | TRBD1 | once | TGTGCCAGCAGGGACAGGGTGAGAAATGAAAAACTGTTTTTT | CASRDRVRNEKLFF
TRBJ2-2 | TRBV9 | . | . | TGTGCCAGCAGCGTAGAGGACCGAGGGGAGCTGTTTTTT | CASSVEDRGELFF
TRBJ1-1 | TRBV28 | . | . | TGTGCCAGCAGTTCGATAACCCTGACATTTAACACTGAAGCTTTCTTT | CASSSITLTFNTEAFF
TRBJ2-1 | TRBV7-3 | . | . | TGTGCCAGCAGCCGGAGCGGAGGCTCCTACAATGAGCAGTTCTTC | CASSRSGGSYNEQFF
TRBJ2-2 | TRBV5-4 | . | few | TGTGCCAGCAGCCGGGGCGGTACCTTGGGCGGGGAGCTGTTTTTT | CASSRGGTLGGELFF
TRBJ2-1 | TRBV23-1 | TRBD2 | . | TGCGCCAGCAGTCAAGAAGTTAGCGGGATCTCCTACAATGGGCAGTTCTTC | CASSQEVSGISYNGQFF
TRBJ2-1 | TRBV28 | TRBD2 | few | TGTGCCAGCAGCTCGTTCATAGCGGGAGGTTACAATGAGCAGTTCTTC | CASSSFIAGGYNEQFF
TRBJ2-6 | TRBV28 | TRBD1 | . | TGTGCCAGCGGCGACAGGGGAGGCTCTGGGGCCAACGTCCTGACTTTC | CASGDRGGSGANVLTF
TRBJ2-2 | TRBV27 | . | . | TGTGCCAGCAGTTTGCGGGGTCGGAACACCGGGGAGCTGTTTTTT | CASSLRGRNTGELFF
TRBJ1-2 | TRBV4-2 | . | . | TGTGCCAGCAGCCAAGGTAACTATGGCTACACCTTC | CASSQGNYGYTF
TRBJ2-7 | TRBV7-9 | TRBD2 | . | TGTGCCAGCAGCTTAGCTAAATTAACTAGCGGGGTTTCCTACGAGCAGTACTTC | CASSLAKLTSGVSYEQYF
TRBJ1-1 | TRBV7-3 | . | . | TGTGCCAGCAGCGTCACAGGGTATACTGAAGCTTTCTTT | CASSVTGYTEAFF
TRBJ2-7 | TRBV28 | . | . | TGTGCCAGCAGTCACCGACAGTGGTCCCTCTCCTACGAGCAGTACTTC | CASSHRQWSLSYEQYF
TRBJ2-7 | TRBV15 | . | . | TGTGCCACCAGCTACCGGGACACGGTCTACGAGCAGTACTTC | CATSYRDTVYEQYF
TRBJ1-3 | TRBV18 | . | few | TGTGCCAGCTCACAAACGGACAGTGGAAACACCATATATTTT | CASSQTDSGNTIYF
TRBJ2-7 | TRBV2 | . | . | TGTGCCGGCACGCGGGTCTACGAGCAGTACTTC | CAGTRVYEQYF
TRBJ2-1 | TRBV5-1 | TRBD2 | . | TGCGCCAGCACGTGGGGACCGACTAGCCGATTCAATGAGCAGTTCTTC | CASTWGPTSRFNEQFF
TRBJ1-3 | TRBV6-5 | . | . | TGTGCCAGCAGGGGGGGAGGCTTAAACACCATATATTTT | CASRGGGLNTIYF
TRBJ2-1 | TRBV21-1 | . | . | TGTGCCAGCTGTCGAGGTAGGCGGGAGTGGGGGTATGAGCAGTTCTTC | CASCRGRREWGYEQFF
TRBJ1-1 | TRBV19 | . | once | TGTGCCAGTAGTGGACAGATGAACACTGAAGCTTTCTTT | CASSGQMNTEAFF
TRBJ2-7 | TRBV5-1 | TRBD1 | . | TGCGCCAGCAGGACAGGGGTAAAGTACTACGAGCAGTACTTC | CASRTGVKYYEQYF
TRBJ2-1 | TRBV5-1 | . | . | TGCGCCAGCAGGCCTTTGACAGGTTTTGAGCAGTTCTTC | CASRPLTGFEQFF